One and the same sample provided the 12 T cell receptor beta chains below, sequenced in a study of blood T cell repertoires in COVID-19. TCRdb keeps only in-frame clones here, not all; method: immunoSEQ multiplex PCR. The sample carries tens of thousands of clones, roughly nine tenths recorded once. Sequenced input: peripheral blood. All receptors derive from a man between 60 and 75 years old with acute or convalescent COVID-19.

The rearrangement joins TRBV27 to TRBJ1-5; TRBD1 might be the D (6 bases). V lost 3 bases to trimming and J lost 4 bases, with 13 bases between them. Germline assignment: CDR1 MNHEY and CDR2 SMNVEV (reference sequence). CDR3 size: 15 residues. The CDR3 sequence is CASSFWGPPNQPQHF. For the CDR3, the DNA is TGTGCCAGCAGTTTCTGGGGGCCACCTAATCAGCCCCAGCATTTT.

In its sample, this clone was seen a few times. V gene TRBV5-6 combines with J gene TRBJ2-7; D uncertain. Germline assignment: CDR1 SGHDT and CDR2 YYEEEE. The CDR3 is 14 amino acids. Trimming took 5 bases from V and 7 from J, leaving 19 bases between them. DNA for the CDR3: TGTGCCAGCAGGACGATACAGTCTTCTTGGGAGCAGTACTTC. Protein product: CASRTIQSSWEQYF.

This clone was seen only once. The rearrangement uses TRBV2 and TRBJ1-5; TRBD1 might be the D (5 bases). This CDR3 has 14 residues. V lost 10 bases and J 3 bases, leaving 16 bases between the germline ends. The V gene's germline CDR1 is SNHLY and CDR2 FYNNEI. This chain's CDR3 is CATRITTANQPQHF. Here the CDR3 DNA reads TGTGCCACGAGGATCACGACAGCCAATCAGCCCCAGCATTTT.

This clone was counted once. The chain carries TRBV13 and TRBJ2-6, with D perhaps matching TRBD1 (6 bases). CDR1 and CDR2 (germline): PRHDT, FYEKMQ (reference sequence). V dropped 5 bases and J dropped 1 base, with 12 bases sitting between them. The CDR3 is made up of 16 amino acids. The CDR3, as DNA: TGTGCCAGCAGCCGAAGGACAGTTTCTGGGGCCAACGTCCTGACTTTC. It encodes CASSRRTVSGANVLTF.

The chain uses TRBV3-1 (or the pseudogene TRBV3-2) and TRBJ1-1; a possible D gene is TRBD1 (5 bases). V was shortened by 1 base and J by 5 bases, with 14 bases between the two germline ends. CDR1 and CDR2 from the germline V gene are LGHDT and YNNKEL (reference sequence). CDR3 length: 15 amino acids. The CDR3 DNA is TGTGCCAGCAGCCAAGGGGGAACACGGGGGACTGAAGCTTTCTTT. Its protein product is CASSQGGTRGTEAFF.

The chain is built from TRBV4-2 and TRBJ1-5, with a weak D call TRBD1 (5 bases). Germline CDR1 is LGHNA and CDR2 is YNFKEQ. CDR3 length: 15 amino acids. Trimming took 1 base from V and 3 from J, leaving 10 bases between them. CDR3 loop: CASSQVRQPNQPQHF. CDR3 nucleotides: TGTGCCAGCAGCCAAGTCCGACAGCCCAATCAGCCCCAGCATTTT.

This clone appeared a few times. This CDR3 is CASSPIRGSNYGYTF. In DNA form, the CDR3 reads TGTGCCAGCTCACCAATCCGAGGGTCCAACTATGGCTACACCTTC. The chain recombines TRBV18 with TRBJ1-2; D uncertain. V lost 2 bases and J 2 bases, leaving 12 bases between the germline ends. Germline values: CDR1 KGHSH, CDR2 LQKENI. The CDR3 is 15 amino acids.

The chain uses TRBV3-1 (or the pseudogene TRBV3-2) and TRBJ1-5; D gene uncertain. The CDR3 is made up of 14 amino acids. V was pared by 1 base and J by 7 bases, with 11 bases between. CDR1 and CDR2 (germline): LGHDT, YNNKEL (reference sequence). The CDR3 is CASSQGIGEQPQHF. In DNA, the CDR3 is TGTGCCAGCAGCCAAGGGATCGGGGAACAGCCCCAGCATTTT.

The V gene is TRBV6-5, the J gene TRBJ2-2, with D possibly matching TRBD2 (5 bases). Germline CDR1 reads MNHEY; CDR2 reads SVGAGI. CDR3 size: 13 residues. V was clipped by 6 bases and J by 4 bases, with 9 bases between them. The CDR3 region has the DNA TGTGCCAGCAGCTCTGGACTCACCGGGGAGCTGTTTTTT. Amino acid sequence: CASSSGLTGELFF.

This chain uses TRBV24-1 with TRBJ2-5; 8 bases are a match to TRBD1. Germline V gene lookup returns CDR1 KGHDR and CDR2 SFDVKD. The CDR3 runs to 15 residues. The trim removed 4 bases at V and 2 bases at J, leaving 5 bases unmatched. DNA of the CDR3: TGTGCCACCAGTGAAGCAGGGGGCTTTCAAGAGACCCAGTACTTC. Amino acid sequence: CATSEAGGFQETQYF.

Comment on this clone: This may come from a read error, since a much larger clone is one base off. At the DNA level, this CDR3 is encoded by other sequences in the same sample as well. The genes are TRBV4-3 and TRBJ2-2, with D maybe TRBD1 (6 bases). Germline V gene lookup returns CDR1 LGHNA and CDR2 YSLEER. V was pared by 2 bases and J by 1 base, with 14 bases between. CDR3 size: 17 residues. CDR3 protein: CASSQPPGQMNTGELFF. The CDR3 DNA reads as TGCGCCAGCAGCCAACCTCCGGGACAAATGAACACCGGGGAGCTGTTTTTT.

CDR3 nucleotides: TGTGCCAGCTCAGAACTAGCGGACTACAATGAGCAGTTCTTC. Its protein product is CASSELADYNEQFF. This chain links TRBV18 with TRBJ2-1; TRBD2 aligns across 8 bases. CDR3 length: 14 residues. With 5 bases clipped from V and 3 bases from J, the junction kept 3 bases outside the gene matches. Looked up from germline, CDR1 is KGHSH and CDR2 is LQKENI.